A single sample gave rise to the 9 T cell receptor beta chains below, sequenced in a study of T cell responses to AZD1222 COVID-19 vaccine. Measured with immunoSEQ multiplex PCR; TCRdb has only the in-frame clones, and not every one. This table holds some 120,000 clones, roughly 87% found once. Specimen: peripheral blood, collected on day 0 of AZD1222 vaccination. The receptor set was obtained from an adult in good health.

The chain carries TRBV28 and TRBJ2-7; D gene ambiguous. From germline, CDR1 is MDHEN and CDR2 SYDVKM. This CDR3 is built from 15 residues. The V and J ends lost 7 bases and 4 bases respectively, with 20 bases between them. The CDR3 DNA reads as TGTGCCAGCACCATCAAAGCTGGGGTAGGATACGAGCAGTACTTC. Its protein is CASTIKAGVGYEQYF.

The chain uses TRBV27 and TRBJ2-1; TRBD2 matches at 8 bases. J was trimmed by 1 base and V by 8 bases; bases with no gene match: 7. Germline loops: CDR1 MNHEY, CDR2 SMNVEV (reference sequence). The CDR3 spans 15 residues. CDR3 sequence: CASGPAGGSYNEQFF. The CDR3 nucleotides read TGTGCCAGCGGACCCGCGGGGGGTTCCTACAATGAGCAGTTCTTC.

This clone was seen just once. The chain has TRBV7-3 and TRBJ1-4; 7 bases are a match to TRBD1. Looked up from germline, CDR1 is SGHTA and CDR2 is FQGTGA. This CDR3 spans 15 amino acids. V was clipped by 4 bases and J by 8 bases; unmatched bases: 10. The CDR3 region is CASSSTGVRGEKLFF. For the CDR3, the DNA is TGTGCCAGCAGCTCCACAGGGGTGAGGGGAGAAAAACTGTTTTTT.

The chain is built from TRBV12-3 or TRBV12-4 and TRBJ1-5; D gene ambiguous. The CDR3 extends over 12 amino acids. The ends were cut back, 5 bases at V and 4 bases at J, with 6 bases in the middle. CDR3 region: CASSLRNQPQHF. Written as DNA, the CDR3 is TGTGCCAGCAGTCTGCGAAATCAGCCCCAGCATTTT.

In its sample, this clone was seen once. The genes are TRBV4-1 and TRBJ2-3, with 8 nucleotides matching TRBD2. Germline V gene lookup returns CDR1 MGHRA and CDR2 YSYEKL. The CDR3 consists of 16 residues. With 4 bases clipped from V and 6 bases from J, the junction kept 12 bases outside the gene matches. The DNA for the CDR3 is TGCGCCAGCAGCCCCGAACCGGGGGGGCCGGGGGATACGCAGTATTTT. Its translation is CASSPEPGGPGDTQYF.

The V and J genes are TRBV4-1 and TRBJ1-5; weak D call: TRBD1 (5 bases). Trimming stripped 1 base from V and 7 bases from J, with 11 bases between. This CDR3 region has 14 residues. CDR1 MGHRA and CDR2 YSYEKL come from the germline V gene. The DNA of the CDR3 is TGCGCCAGCAGCCAAGGTTGGGGGTCCCAGCCCCAGCATTTT. Translating gives CASSQGWGSQPQHF.

The rearrangement links TRBV29-1 to TRBJ1-2; tentative D call: TRBD1 (6 bases). Trimming removed 7 bases at V and 0 bases at J, with 15 bases between. CDR3 length equals 14 residues. CDR1 and CDR2 from the germline V gene are SQVTM and ANQGSEA. The CDR3 bases are TGCAGCGGGGCAGGGGCCACTTCTAACTATGGCTACACCTTC. It specifies CSGAGATSNYGYTF.

The chain uses TRBV19 and TRBJ2-7; tentative D call: TRBD1 (6 bases). Trimming left V 7 bases short and J 3 bases short, with 13 bases between. Per the germline V gene, CDR1 is LNHDA and CDR2 is SQIVND (reference sequence). The CDR3 consists of 13 residues. This CDR3 reads CASTSGHYYEQYF. CDR3 sequence (DNA): TGTGCCAGTACCTCGGGACACTACTACGAGCAGTACTTC.

The chain has TRBV27 and TRBJ1-5; no definite D call. Trimming left V 8 bases short and J 5 bases short, with 10 bases between. CDR3 size: 12 residues. The germline V gene has CDR1 MNHEY and CDR2 SMNVEV (reference sequence). CDR3 sequence: CASLRVHQPQHF. In DNA, the CDR3 is TGTGCCAGCTTAAGGGTACATCAGCCCCAGCATTTT.